A selection of T cell receptor beta chains follows, all from one sample in a study of cytomegalovirus exposure and HLA in healthy donors. Method: immunoSEQ multiplex PCR; TCRdb's copy keeps in-frame clones and lacks some. Of over 250,000 clones in the sample, more than 80% are singletons; the top ten hold 3% to 4%. Source material: PBMCs. These receptors all come from a man aged 35-49 years in good health and CMV-seropositive. Each CDR3 is given with its conserved first and last residue. A D gene is named only where the DNA matches it firmly. The listing skips clone size in some rows; elsewhere it reads once, few, many or a size class.

once	TRBJ1-2	TRBV10-3	TRBD1	CAISTTGARGYTF	TGTGCCATCAGCACTACAGGGGCTCGCGGCTACACCTTC
NA	TRBJ2-5	TRBV5-4	NA	CASSLRSYRGQETQYF	TGTGCCAGCAGCTTGAGGTCGTACCGGGGACAAGAGACCCAGTACTTC
NA	TRBJ2-3	TRBV7-3	TRBD2	CASSSSGPRTDTQYF	TGTGCCAGCAGCTCTAGCGGACCGCGGACAGATACGCAGTATTTT
few	TRBJ2-3	TRBV5-1	TRBD2	CASSLPTSRDTDTQYF	TGCGCCAGCAGCCTCCCGACTAGCCGTGACACAGATACGCAGTATTTT
NA	TRBJ1-4	TRBV6-1	NA	CASSEFLFGKLFF	TGTGCCAGCAGTGAATTCCTTTTCGGAAAACTGTTTTTT
NA	TRBJ1-1	TRBV5-4	NA	CASRPQGGTEAFF	TGTGCCAGCAGACCACAGGGCGGCACTGAAGCTTTCTTT
once	TRBJ1-5	TRBV19	NA	CASSFTGSNQPQHF	TGTGCCAGTAGCTTTACAGGGAGCAATCAGCCCCAGCATTTT
few	TRBJ1-2	TRBV10-3	TRBD1	CAISARDRGYGYTF	TGTGCCATCAGTGCTCGGGACAGGGGATATGGCTACACCTTC
once	TRBJ2-7	TRBV2	NA	CASMKYRDYEQYF	TGTGCCAGCATGAAATACAGGGACTACGAGCAGTACTTC
NA	TRBJ2-7	TRBV27	NA	CASSSGQQIIYEQYF	TGTGCCAGCAGTTCGGGACAACAGATCATCTACGAGCAGTACTTC
NA	TRBJ2-3	TRBV5-1	NA	CASSLQGRTDTQYF	TGCGCCAGCAGCTTACAGGGACGCACAGATACGCAGTATTTT
NA	TRBJ1-2	TRBV4-1	TRBD1	CASSQGARTGLTNYGYTF	TGCGCCAGCAGCCAAGGAGCAAGGACAGGACTTACTAACTATGGCTACACCTTC
NA	TRBJ2-1	TRBV7-3	NA	CASSLLAWDEQFF	TGTGCCAGCAGCTTACTAGCATGGGATGAGCAGTTCTTC
NA	TRBJ2-5	TRBV25-1	NA	CASSDFGGETQYF	TGTGCCAGCAGTGATTTCGGGGGAGAGACCCAGTACTTC
NA	TRBJ2-7	TRBV5-5	NA	CASSLSGGFSYEQYF	TGTGCCAGCAGCTTGTCCGGCGGGTTCTCCTACGAGCAGTACTTC
once	TRBJ2-7	TRBV27	TRBD2	CASSLGTSGSHEQYF	TGTGCCAGCAGTTTAGGGACTAGCGGGAGCCACGAGCAGTACTTC
NA	TRBJ2-3	TRBV18	NA	CASSTTPLPLVDTQYF	TGTGCCAGCTCAACCACACCCCTTCCTTTGGTAGATACGCAGTATTTT
NA	TRBJ1-5	TRBV6-6	TRBD1	CASRTTGVDQPQHF	TGTGCCAGCAGAACGACAGGGGTCGATCAGCCCCAGCATTTT
NA	TRBJ2-1	TRBV19	TRBD2	CASSPTSGSSNEQFF	TGTGCCAGTAGTCCTACTAGCGGGAGTAGCAATGAGCAGTTCTTC
NA	TRBJ1-4	TRBV5-3	TRBD1	CAFGGTGEGNEKLFF	TGTGCCTTTGGGGGGACAGGGGAAGGAAATGAAAAACTGTTTTTT
NA	TRBJ2-7	TRBV29-1	TRBD2	CSVPAGGPHEQYF	TGCAGCGTCCCAGCGGGAGGGCCCCACGAGCAGTACTTC
NA	TRBJ2-7	TRBV9	TRBD1	CASSVQGVWYEQYF	TGTGCCAGCAGCGTACAGGGGGTTTGGTACGAGCAGTACTTC
NA	TRBJ2-5	TRBV9	TRBD2	CASSVGGLAGAETQYF	TGTGCCAGCAGCGTAGGGGGACTAGCGGGAGCTGAGACCCAGTACTTC
NA	TRBJ2-7	TRBV29-1	TRBD2	CSGGGRAVDEQYF	TGCAGCGGGGGAGGGAGGGCGGTGGACGAGCAGTACTTC
once	TRBJ2-1	TRBV7-9	TRBD2	CASSGLATEQFF	TGTGCCAGCAGCGGACTAGCGACTGAGCAGTTCTTC
NA	TRBJ2-5	TRBV2	TRBD2	CASLRRLAGGPQETQYF	TGTGCCAGCCTTCGACGACTAGCGGGAGGGCCCCAAGAGACCCAGTACTTC
NA	TRBJ1-1	TRBV7-2	NA	CASSLGDMGEAFF	TGTGCCAGCAGCTTAGGGGACATGGGCGAAGCTTTCTTT
NA	TRBJ1-5	TRBV15	TRBD1	CATSGTDRGFYQPQHF	TGTGCCACCAGCGGGACGGACAGGGGATTCTATCAGCCCCAGCATTTT
NA	TRBJ2-3	TRBV5-1	TRBD1	CASSAGQGIADTQYF	TGCGCCAGCAGCGCAGGACAGGGTATTGCAGATACGCAGTATTTT
NA	TRBJ2-1	TRBV28	NA	CASSLLPPSNEQFF	TGTGCCAGCAGTTTACTCCCCCCCTCCAATGAGCAGTTCTTC
few	TRBJ1-5	TRBV5-8	NA	CASSLLLRQPQHF	TGTGCCAGCAGCTTGCTTCTAAGACAGCCCCAGCATTTT
NA	TRBJ2-1	TRBV28	NA	CASSSPGVRGYNEQFF	TGTGCCAGCAGTTCGCCGGGGGTGAGAGGCTACAATGAGCAGTTCTTC
NA	TRBJ2-2	TRBV11-3	TRBD2	CASSFSGGQTGELFF	TGTGCCAGCAGCTTTTCGGGAGGGCAAACCGGGGAGCTGTTTTTT
NA	TRBJ2-1	TRBV29-1	NA	CSVVEAGAYNEQFF	TGCAGCGTTGTTGAGGCAGGGGCCTACAATGAGCAGTTCTTC
NA	TRBJ2-5	TRBV28	TRBD2	CASSRFGLAGSLQETQYF	TGTGCCAGCAGCCGCTTCGGACTAGCGGGATCCCTCCAAGAGACCCAGTACTTC
NA	TRBJ2-2	TRBV10-3	TRBD1	CAISEFGTGGYGELFF	TGTGCCATCAGTGAGTTCGGGACAGGGGGCTACGGGGAGCTGTTTTTT
NA	TRBJ2-1	TRBV2	NA	CASSDGYRATNEQFF	TGTGCCAGCAGTGACGGCTACCGAGCGACCAATGAGCAGTTCTTC
NA	TRBJ2-3	TRBV9	NA	CASSVAGSSTDTQYF	TGTGCCAGCAGCGTAGCGGGGTCTAGCACAGATACGCAGTATTTT
NA	TRBJ2-6	TRBV5-1	TRBD2	CASSFQLLTSAPSGANVLTF	TGCGCCAGCAGCTTCCAACTCCTAACTAGCGCCCCCTCTGGGGCCAACGTCCTGACTTTC
NA	TRBJ2-1	TRBV18	NA	CASGRLGSSYNEQFF	TGTGCCAGCGGCCGACTAGGGAGCTCCTACAATGAGCAGTTCTTC
few	TRBJ1-1	TRBV6-5	NA	CASSYSETAMNTEAFF	TGTGCCAGCAGTTACTCCGAGACAGCAATGAACACTGAAGCTTTCTTT
NA	TRBJ2-5	TRBV5-4	TRBD2	CASRGRLAGDDETQYF	TGTGCCAGCAGGGGGCGACTAGCGGGAGATGATGAGACCCAGTACTTC
NA	TRBJ2-5	TRBV5-1	NA	CASSLGEAETRYF	TGCGCCAGCAGCTTGGGGGAGGCGGAGACCCGGTACTTC
NA	TRBJ2-3	TRBV6-6	TRBD2	CASSLGTSGFTDTQYF	TGTGCCAGCAGCTTGGGGACTAGCGGTTTCACAGATACGCAGTATTTT
NA	TRBJ2-1	TRBV5-1	NA	CASSHAINEQFF	TGCGCCAGCAGCCATGCTATAAATGAGCAGTTCTTC
NA	TRBJ1-1	TRBV19	NA	CASRWGLEEAFF	TGTGCCAGTAGATGGGGCTTAGAAGAAGCTTTCTTT
NA	TRBJ1-3	TRBV28	NA	CASSFAGTSGNTIYF	TGTGCCAGCAGTTTCGCAGGAACCTCTGGAAACACCATATATTTT
NA	TRBJ2-2	TRBV15	NA	CATSGRHGSTGELFF	TGTGCCACCAGCGGTCGACACGGGAGCACCGGGGAGCTGTTTTTT
NA	TRBJ1-1	TRBV2	TRBD1	CASSRQGMNTEAFF	TGTGCCAGCAGTAGACAGGGCATGAACACTGAAGCTTTCTTT
NA	TRBJ2-2	TRBV19	NA	CASSIEAGGELFF	TGTGCCAGTAGTATAGAAGCCGGGGGGGAGCTGTTTTTT
NA	TRBJ2-1	TRBV10-3	NA	CAISASGGHNEQFF	TGTGCCATCAGTGCATCTGGGGGCCACAATGAGCAGTTCTTC
NA	TRBJ2-3	TRBV5-1	TRBD1	CASSYETGGTDTQYF	TGCGCCAGCAGTTACGAGACAGGGGGCACGGATACGCAGTATTTT
NA	TRBJ1-2	TRBV4-3	NA	CASSQGPRIGYTF	TGCGCCAGCAGCCAAGGTCCCAGAATCGGCTACACCTTC
NA	TRBJ2-5	TRBV2	TRBD1	CASSEDRGQETQYF	TGTGCCAGCAGTGAAGACAGGGGGCAAGAGACCCAGTACTTC